This TCR beta chain was sequenced during a study of a mutant IDH1 vaccine in newly diagnosed glioma. At the level of the study: Averaging approximately 42 years of age, treated patients were about 62% male and around 40% female. Patients previously underwent radiotherapy, temozolomide, or both, and most underwent both.

The time point is: week 11, during vaccination. Doses consisted of 300 ug of mutant IDH1 20-mer peptide each, paired with topical imiquimod. Donors had new WHO grade 3 or 4 IDH1-mutant, ATRX-lost astrocytomas. Clones were read by immunoSEQ multiplex PCR, and TCRdb kept only the in-frame ones, dropping some. The sample lists about 52,000 clones, 91% occurring once. For this clone: The antigen remains unidentified.

V gave up 2 bases and J gave up 0 bases, with 5 bases separating them. This CDR3 spans 13 amino acids. Germline V gives CDR1 MGHRA, CDR2 YSYEKL. General observations from the study: Pseudoprogression appeared independent of alterations in top peripheral clonotypes.

Sequencing was performed on PBMCs, taken from a glioma patient whose treatment included an IDH1 peptide vaccine. The V gene is TRBV4-1, the J gene TRBJ2-7; D not certain. The source is a middle-aged man with glioma. The CDR3 is CASSQPGSYEQYF. For the CDR3, the DNA is TGCGCCAGCAGCCAACCAGGCTCCTACGAGCAGTACTTC.